The text below deals with one TCR beta chain. Antigen specificity is unknown. These data come from a study of cytomegalovirus exposure and HLA in healthy donors. Turning to the study itself: According to later analysis, the same platform produced the 90 to 150 validation and some 680 first-cohort repertoires.

General study results and limits: Rare TCR sequences predominated, though certain public TCRs were found in many donors. TCR beta chains numbering approximately 150 were designated cytomegalovirus-associated.

The data were produced by immunoSEQ multiplex PCR, yet TCRdb's version contains in-frame clones alone and is incomplete. The data show 150,000 to 200,000 clones, 86% seen once. The V and J ends lost 0 bases and 4 bases respectively, with 12 bases between them. The CDR3 covers 15 residues. Germline-derived CDR1 and CDR2 are LNHDA and SQIVND (reference sequence). This sequence joins TRBV19 and TRBJ1-2; TRBD1 is a possible D gene (6 bases). The sequence came from a woman under 30 in good health and CMV-seronegative. Sequenced: PBMCs. Here the CDR3 reads CASSIDQDRGYGYTF. For the CDR3, the DNA is TGTGCCAGTAGTATAGACCAGGACAGAGGCTATGGCTACACCTTC. The full variable domain, rest sourced from reference TRBV19 and TRBJ1-2, is DGGITQSPKYLFRKEGQNVTLSCEQNLNHDAMYWYRQDPGQGLRLIYYSQIVNDFQKGDIAEGYSVSREKKESFPLTVTSAQKNPTAFYLCASSIDQDRGYGYTFGSGTRLTVV.